The entry that follows covers one TCR beta chain sequence. This specimen belongs to a study of blood T cell repertoires in COVID-19. Study in general: The United States, Italy and Spain supplied acute and convalescent COVID-19 samples. Nucleic acid was either cDNA or gDNA, and it came from T cells, B-cell-depleted T cells, or PBMCs.

The CDR3 contains 15 residues. Germline CDR1 and CDR2: MNHNY and SVGAGI (reference sequence). Trimming removed 2 bases from V and 6 bases from J, with 14 bases in between. Original data processing: It was from reference gene primer amplification that nucleated cell counts were estimated. The protocol was immunoSEQ multiplex PCR, while the TCRdb copy is restricted to in-frame clones and leaves out a portion. V and J calls and clone size come straight from that table; D and trimming were deduced from the DNA. The table lists approximately 270,000 clones, about 85% of them singletons, with around 1% in the top ten. The Seattle patients joined while their infection was active and were tracked longitudinally afterward.

Sequenced material: peripheral blood. J is TRBJ1-5 and V is TRBV6-6; D unclear. This receptor was taken from a human donor with COVID-19, enrolled during active disease. The donor label of this sample is uncertain. CDR3 in DNA: TGTGCCAGCAGTTACGACCCGGCGGGGTTTCAGCCCCAGCATTTT. Encoded protein: CASSYDPAGFQPQHF.